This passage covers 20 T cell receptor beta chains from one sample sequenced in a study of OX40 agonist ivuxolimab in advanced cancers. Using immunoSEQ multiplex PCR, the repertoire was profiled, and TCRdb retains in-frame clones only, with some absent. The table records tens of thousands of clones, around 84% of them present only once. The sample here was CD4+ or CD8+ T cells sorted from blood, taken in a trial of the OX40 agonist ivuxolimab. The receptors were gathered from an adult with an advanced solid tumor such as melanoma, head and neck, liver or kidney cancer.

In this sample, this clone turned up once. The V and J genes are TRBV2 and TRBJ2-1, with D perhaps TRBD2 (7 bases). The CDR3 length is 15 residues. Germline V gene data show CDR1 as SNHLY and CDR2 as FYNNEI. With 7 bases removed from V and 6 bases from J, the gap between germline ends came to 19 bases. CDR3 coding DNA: TGTGCCAGCACCCCGGGGGCGGGAGCTACCAATGAGCAGTTCTTC. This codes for CASTPGAGATNEQFF.

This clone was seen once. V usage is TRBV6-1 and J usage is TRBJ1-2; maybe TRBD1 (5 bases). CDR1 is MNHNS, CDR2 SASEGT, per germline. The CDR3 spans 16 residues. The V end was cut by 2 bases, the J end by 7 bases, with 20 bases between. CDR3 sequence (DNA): TGTGCCAGCAGTGAATCGGGTCCGGGGGGGTACTCTGGCTACACCTTC. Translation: CASSESGPGGYSGYTF.

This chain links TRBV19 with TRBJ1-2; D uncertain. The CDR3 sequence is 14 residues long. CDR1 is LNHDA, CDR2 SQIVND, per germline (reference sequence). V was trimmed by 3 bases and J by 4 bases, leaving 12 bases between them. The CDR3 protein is CASSIGGWGYGYTF. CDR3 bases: TGTGCCAGTAGTATTGGCGGTTGGGGCTATGGCTACACCTTC.

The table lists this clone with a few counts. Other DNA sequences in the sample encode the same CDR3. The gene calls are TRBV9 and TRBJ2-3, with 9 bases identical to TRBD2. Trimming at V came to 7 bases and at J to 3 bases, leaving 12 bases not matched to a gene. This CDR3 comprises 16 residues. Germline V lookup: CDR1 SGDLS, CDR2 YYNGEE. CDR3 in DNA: TGTGCCAGCGGCGGTAAAGCGGGAGGTGAGACAGATACGCAGTATTTT. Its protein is CASGGKAGGETDTQYF.

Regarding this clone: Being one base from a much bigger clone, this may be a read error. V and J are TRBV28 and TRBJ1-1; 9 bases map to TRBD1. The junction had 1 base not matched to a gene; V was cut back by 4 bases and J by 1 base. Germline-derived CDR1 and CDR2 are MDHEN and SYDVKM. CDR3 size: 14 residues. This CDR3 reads CASSWGQGNTEAFF. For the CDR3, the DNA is TGTGCCAGCAGTTGGGGACAGGGGAACACTGAAGCTTTCTTT. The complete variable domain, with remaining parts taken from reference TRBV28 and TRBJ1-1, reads DVKVTQSSRYLVKRTGEKVFLECVQDMDHENMFWYRQDPGLGLRLIYFSYDVKMKEKGDIPEGYSVSREKKERFSLILESASTNQTSMYLCASSWGQGNTEAFFGQGTRLTVV.

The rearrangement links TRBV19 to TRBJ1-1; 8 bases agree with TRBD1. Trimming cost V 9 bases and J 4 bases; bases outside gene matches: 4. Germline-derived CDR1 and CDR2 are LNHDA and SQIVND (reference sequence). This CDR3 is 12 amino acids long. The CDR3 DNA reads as TGTGCCAGCCGCACAGGGGGCACTGAAGCTTTCTTT. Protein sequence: CASRTGGTEAFF.

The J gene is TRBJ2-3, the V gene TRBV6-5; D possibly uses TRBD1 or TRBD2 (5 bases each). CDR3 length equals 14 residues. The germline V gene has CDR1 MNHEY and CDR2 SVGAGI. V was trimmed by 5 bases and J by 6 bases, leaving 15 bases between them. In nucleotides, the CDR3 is TGTGCCAGCAGTGGGGGACCGTTCACGGATACGCAGTATTTT. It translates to CASSGGPFTDTQYF.

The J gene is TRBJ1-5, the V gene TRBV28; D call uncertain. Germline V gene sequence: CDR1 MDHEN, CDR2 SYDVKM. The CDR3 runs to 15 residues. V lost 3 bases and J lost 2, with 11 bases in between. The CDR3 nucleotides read TGTGCCAGCAGTTTCAATATGTGGGGCAATCAGCCCCAGCATTTT. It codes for CASSFNMWGNQPQHF.

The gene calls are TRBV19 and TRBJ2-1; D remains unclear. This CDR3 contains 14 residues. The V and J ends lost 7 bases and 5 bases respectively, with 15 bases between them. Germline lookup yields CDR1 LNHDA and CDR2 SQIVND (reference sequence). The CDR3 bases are TGTGCCAGTACCCCTAGGAAGGTCGACAATGAGCAGTTCTTC. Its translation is CASTPRKVDNEQFF.

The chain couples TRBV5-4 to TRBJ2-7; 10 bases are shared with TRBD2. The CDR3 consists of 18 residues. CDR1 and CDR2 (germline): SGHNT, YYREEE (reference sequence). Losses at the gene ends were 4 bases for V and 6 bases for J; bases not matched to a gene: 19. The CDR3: CASSPLFDPLAGESEQYF. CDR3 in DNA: TGTGCCAGCAGCCCACTTTTTGACCCCCTAGCGGGAGAAAGCGAGCAGTACTTC. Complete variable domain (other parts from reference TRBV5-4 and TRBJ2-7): ETGVTQSPTHLIKTRGQQVTLRCSSQSGHNTVSWYQQALGQGPQFIFQYYREEENGRGNFPPRFSGLQFPNYSSELNVNALELDDSALYLCASSPLFDPLAGESEQYFGPGTRLTVT.

The CDR3 here is CASSLTSRTYEQYF. The CDR3 DNA is TGTGCCAGCAGTTTAACCTCTCGGACCTACGAGCAGTACTTC. The V call is TRBV27, the J call TRBJ2-7; D not certain. This CDR3 has 14 amino acids. Germline CDR1 and CDR2: MNHEY and SMNVEV (reference sequence). Between the trimmed V and J ends, which lost 2 bases and 2 bases, there was a span of 10 bases.

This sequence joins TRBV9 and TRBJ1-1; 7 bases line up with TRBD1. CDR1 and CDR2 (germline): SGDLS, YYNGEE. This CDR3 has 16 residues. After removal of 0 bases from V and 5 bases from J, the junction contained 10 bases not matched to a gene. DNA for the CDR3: TGTGCCAGCAGCGTAGATAGAGGGGGCTTCGGAACTGAAGCTTTCTTT. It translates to CASSVDRGGFGTEAFF.

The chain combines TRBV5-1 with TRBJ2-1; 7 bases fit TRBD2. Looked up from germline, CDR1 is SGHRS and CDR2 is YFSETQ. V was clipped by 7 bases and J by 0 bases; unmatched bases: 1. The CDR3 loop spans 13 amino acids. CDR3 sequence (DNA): TGCGCCAGCGCGGGGGTCTCCTACAATGAGCAGTTCTTC. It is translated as CASAGVSYNEQFF.

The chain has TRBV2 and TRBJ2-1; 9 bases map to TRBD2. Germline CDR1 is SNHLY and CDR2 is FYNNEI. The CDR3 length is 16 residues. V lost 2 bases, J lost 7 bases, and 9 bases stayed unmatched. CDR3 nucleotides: TGTGCCAGCAGTGAAATGAGCGGGGGGCCGGTTAATGAGCAGTTCTTC. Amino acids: CASSEMSGGPVNEQFF.

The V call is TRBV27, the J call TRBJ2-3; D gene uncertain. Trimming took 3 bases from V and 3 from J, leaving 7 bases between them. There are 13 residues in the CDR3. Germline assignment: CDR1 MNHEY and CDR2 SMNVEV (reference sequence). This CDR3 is CASSLAVTDTQYF. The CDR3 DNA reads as TGTGCCAGCAGTTTGGCGGTAACAGATACGCAGTATTTT.

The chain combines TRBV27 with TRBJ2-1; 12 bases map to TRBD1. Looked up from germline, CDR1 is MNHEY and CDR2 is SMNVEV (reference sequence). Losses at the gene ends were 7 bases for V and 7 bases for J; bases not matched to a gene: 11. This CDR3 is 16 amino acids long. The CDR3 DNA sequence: TGTGCCAGCAAAATAACAGAGGGACAGGGGGCGAATGAGCAGTTCTTC. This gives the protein CASKITEGQGANEQFF.

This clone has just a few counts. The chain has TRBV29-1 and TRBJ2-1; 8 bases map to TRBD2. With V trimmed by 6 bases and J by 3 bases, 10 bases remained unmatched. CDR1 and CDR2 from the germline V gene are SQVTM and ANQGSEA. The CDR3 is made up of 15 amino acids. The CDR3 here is CSVPPGGARYNEQFF. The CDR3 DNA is TGCAGCGTCCCCCCGGGGGGGGCACGCTACAATGAGCAGTTCTTC.

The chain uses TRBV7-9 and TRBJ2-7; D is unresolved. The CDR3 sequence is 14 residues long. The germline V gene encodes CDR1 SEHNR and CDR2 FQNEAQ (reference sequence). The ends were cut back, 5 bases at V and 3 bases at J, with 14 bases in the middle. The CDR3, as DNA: TGTGCCAGCAGCCCCCCACTCAAAAACTACGAGCAGTACTTC. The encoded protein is CASSPPLKNYEQYF.

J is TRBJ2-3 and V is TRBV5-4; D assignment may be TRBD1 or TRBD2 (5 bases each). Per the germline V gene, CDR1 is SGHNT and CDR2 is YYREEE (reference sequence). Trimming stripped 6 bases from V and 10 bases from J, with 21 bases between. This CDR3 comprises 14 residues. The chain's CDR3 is CASTPGGGPPSQYF. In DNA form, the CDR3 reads TGTGCCAGCACCCCGGGTGGGGGACCGCCTTCGCAGTATTTT.

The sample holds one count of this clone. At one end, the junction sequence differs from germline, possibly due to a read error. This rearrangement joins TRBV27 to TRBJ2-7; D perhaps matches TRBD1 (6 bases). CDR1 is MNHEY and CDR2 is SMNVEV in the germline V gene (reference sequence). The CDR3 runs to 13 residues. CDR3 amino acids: CASSGEANPGQVF. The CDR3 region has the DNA TGTGCCAGCAGCGGCGAAGCAAACCCGGGACAAGTCTTC.